This TCR beta chain was captured in a study of beta chain features in type 1 diabetes. There are 15 residues in the CDR3. Losses at the gene ends were 2 bases for V and 7 bases for J; bases not matched to a gene: 5. From germline, CDR1 is SGHDN and CDR2 FVKESK. Expressed TCRB transcripts were sequenced after all isolated RNA was converted to cDNA. Produced via immunoSEQ multiplex PCR; TCRdb's table is partial and in-frame only. The sample holds around 160,000 clones, under 60% seen once. The TCR comes from a man younger than 35 in good health. The sequencing sample was made of Tregs from blood. The gene calls are TRBV14 and TRBJ2-2; 9 nucleotides match TRBD2. CDR3 nucleotide sequence: TGTGCCAGCAGCCAAATAGCGGGAGTGGTCGGGGAGCTGTTTTTT. Translating it yields CASSQIAGVVGELFF. Together with reference TRBV14 and TRBJ2-2, the CDR3 gives the full variable domain: EAGVTQFPSHSVIEKGQTVTLRCDPISGHDNLYWYRRVMGKEIKFLLHFVKESKQDESGMPNNRFLAERTGGTYSTLKVQPAELEDSGVYFCASSQIAGVVGELFFGEGSRLTVL.